These T cell receptor beta chains were read from a single sample in a study of identical twins. TCRdb processed the 5' RACE reads anew with MiXCR; each CDR3 protein has one entry. The data contain fewer than 650,000 distinct CDR3 sequences, roughly 9.9% of them seen just once; the ten biggest clones take up 3%. These same data were also listed under a study on yellow fever vaccine responses in identical twins.

The material sequenced was PBMCs. Source of these receptors: a woman under 30 in good health. CDR3s include the opening cysteine and the closing phenylalanine or tryptophan. The D gene is left open where the match is weak. Only part of the rows carry a size: once, few, many, or a class if the clone is expanded.

V,size,J,D,DNA,CDR3
TRBV19,NA,TRBJ2-7,TRBD2,TGTGCCAGTAGTACGGGTAGCGGGAGCTACGAGCAGTACTTC,CASSTGSGSYEQYF
TRBV15,few,TRBJ2-5,NA,TGTGCCACCAGCAGGGGACGAGAGCCTCAAGAGACCCAGTACTTC,CATSRGREPQETQYF
TRBV12-3/TRBV12-4,many,TRBJ1-1,TRBD1,TGTGCCAGCAGCCCCTCTCAGGGGGCTGCTGAAGCTTTCTTT,CASSPSQGAAEAFF
TRBV9,NA,TRBJ2-1,NA,TGTGCCAGCAGCGTAGAAGGAGGGCGGTTCGTCGATGAGCAGTTCTTC,CASSVEGGRFVDEQFF
TRBV7-2,once,TRBJ2-7,TRBD2,TGTGCCAGCAGTCTAGCGGGGGATTACTCCTACGAGCAGTACTTC,CASSLAGDYSYEQYF
TRBV29-1,many,TRBJ2-3,TRBD2,TGCAGCGTTCGTGCTAGCGGGACTAGCACAGATACGCAGTATTTT,CSVRASGTSTDTQYF
TRBV20-1,many,TRBJ2-7,TRBD2,TGCAGTGCTAGAGATCAGCGGGACTACGAGCAGTACTTC,CSARDQRDYEQYF
TRBV5-4,many,TRBJ2-5,NA,TGTGCCAGCAGCTTGGGAATGGGGGAGACCCAGTACTTC,CASSLGMGETQYF
TRBV5-1,NA,TRBJ2-2,TRBD1,TGCGCCAGCAGCTTCAACAGGGGGCGCGGCACCGGGGAGCTGTTTTTT,CASSFNRGRGTGELFF
TRBV20-1,NA,TRBJ1-6,NA,TGCAGTGCTTACTACCCCCAAGGTGGGAATTCACCCCTCCACTTT,CSAYYPQGGNSPLHF
TRBV7-7,NA,TRBJ2-1,NA,TGTGCTAGCAGCTTAAGCGCGAACCAATACAATGAGCAGTTCTTC,CASSLSANQYNEQFF
TRBV5-6,few,TRBJ2-2,TRBD2,TGTGCCAGCAGCAGCGGGAGTTCGGGGGAGCTGTTTTTT,CASSSGSSGELFF
TRBV10-3,NA,TRBJ2-6,TRBD1,TGTGCCATCAGTTCCCGGGACAGGGGGACTGGGGCCAACGTCCTGACTTTC,CAISSRDRGTGANVLTF
TRBV7-9,many,TRBJ2-7,TRBD1,TGTGCCAGCAGCTCTACAGACAGGGGGACCTACGAGCAGTACTTC,CASSSTDRGTYEQYF
TRBV7-8,few,TRBJ2-1,NA,TGTGCCAGCAGCTTAGGGTTGGCCACTGGCTCCTACAATGAGCAGTTCTTC,CASSLGLATGSYNEQFF
TRBV5-1,NA,TRBJ2-3,TRBD1,TGCGCCAGCAGGGGACAGGGAGGTCGAGATACGCAGTATTTT,CASRGQGGRDTQYF
TRBV5-1,few,TRBJ2-7,NA,TGCGCCAGCAGCTTGTGGGCTAGGTCAGACGAGCAGTACTTC,CASSLWARSDEQYF
TRBV14,many,TRBJ2-7,NA,TGTGCCAGCAGCCAAGGCAGGGGCCGGTACGAGCAGTACTTC,CASSQGRGRYEQYF
TRBV15,many,TRBJ1-5,TRBD1,TGTGCCACCAGCAGAGGGGGGGACAGGGGGCAAAATCAGCCCCAGCATTTT,CATSRGGDRGQNQPQHF
TRBV4-3,many,TRBJ2-5,TRBD1,TGCGCCAGCAGCCAGCAGGGGGAAGAGACCCAGTACTTC,CASSQQGEETQYF
TRBV28,NA,TRBJ2-1,NA,TGTGCCAGCAGTTTAGAGGTCCAGGCGAGCTCCTACAATGAGCAGTTCTTC,CASSLEVQASSYNEQFF
TRBV20-1,NA,TRBJ2-1,NA,TGCAGTGCTAGAGATAAAGAGGAGCAGTTCTTC,CSARDKEEQFF
TRBV4-1,NA,TRBJ2-7,NA,TGCGCCAGCAGCCCTGGCGGGGCTAGCGACTACGAGCAGTACTTC,CASSPGGASDYEQYF
TRBV12-3/TRBV12-4,many,TRBJ2-7,NA,TGTGCCAGCAGTCGGACCTCCTACGAGCAGTACTTC,CASSRTSYEQYF